The TCR beta chain described here comes from a study of T-cell reconstitution after alpha-beta-depleted transplantation in children. Study conclusions and caveats: One year after transplant, T-cell counts and diversity came mostly from newly produced T cells. It was reported that alpha-beta T cells came from several hundred expanded graft clones (about two months after transplant). Surviving recipient cells, namely T cells and thymic progenitors, were the source of high day-60 TCRbeta diversity in some patients.

For TCRbeta, the library was prepared with unique molecular identifiers. TCRdb independently ran MiXCR on the PCR reads; one entry per CDR3 protein. This table has approximately 300,000 distinct CDR3 sequences, around 9.1% appearing once. About this clonotype itself: Its target is not known.

The V and J ends lost 0 bases and 3 bases respectively, with 15 bases between them. Germline V lookup: CDR1 LGHNA, CDR2 YNFKEQ. The CDR3 length is 16 residues. The sequencing here drew on PBMCs, taken before TCRalphabeta/CD19-depleted stem cell transplant. This chain joins TRBV4-2 and TRBJ2-7; TRBD2 might be the D (6 bases). The receptor was isolated from a boy less than two years old with acute myeloid leukemia, due to receive a stem cell transplant. DNA of the CDR3: TGTGCCAGCAGCCAAGATTCCCTTGCGGGGAACTACGAGCAGTACTTC. It specifies CASSQDSLAGNYEQYF.